The 24 T cell receptor beta chains in this list originate from one sample, sequenced in a study of blood T cell repertoires in COVID-19 (dated by TCRdb to the early 2020s). Libraries were made using the immunoSEQ multiplex PCR assay. In TCRdb, the immuneACCESS table is reduced to in-frame sequences with V and J assigned. These tables do not hold every clone; where another copy was compared, an unresolved V gene accounts for under half, and the others remain unexplained. The table for this sample lists more than 300,000 clones; 88% of them were counted only once. The ten largest make up less than 1.5% of the sample. Source material: PBMCs or T cells enriched from blood (not recorded which). These TCRs come from a woman aged 18 to 35 who had recovered from COVID-19.

The J gene is TRBJ2-7, the V gene TRBV29-1; 7 bases match TRBD1. Germline V CDR1 and CDR2: SQVTM, ANQGSEA. The CDR3 length is 14 residues. The J segment lost 1 base and the V segment lost 4 bases, leaving 7 bases of the junction unmatched. The CDR3 nucleotides are TGCAGCGTTGTCGGTCAGGGGGTTTCCTACGAGCAGTACTTC. It specifies CSVVGQGVSYEQYF.

This clone was seen a single time. This chain links TRBV28 with TRBJ2-7, with TRBD1 matching over 7 bases. The CDR3 contains 15 residues. The germline gives CDR1 MDHEN, CDR2 SYDVKM. Losses at the gene ends were 5 bases for V and 3 bases for J; bases not matched to a gene: 10. For the CDR3, the DNA is TGTGCCAGCAGTCGTACAGGGGAATTTCACTACGAGCAGTACTTC. Translation gives CASSRTGEFHYEQYF.

The chain carries TRBV6-5 and TRBJ1-1; a weak D match, TRBD1 (5 bases). Germline V gene sequence: CDR1 MNHEY, CDR2 SVGAGI. The CDR3 is 13 amino acids. Trimming took off 2 bases at V and 7 bases at J, with 11 bases between the two ends. CDR3 in DNA: TGTGCCAGCAGTTACGGGCAGGGCTTTGAAGCTTTCTTT. It codes for CASSYGQGFEAFF.

CDR3 DNA: TGTGCCAGCAGTACCCCTCGGACAGGGGGGATCTACGAGCAGTACTTC. This encodes CASSTPRTGGIYEQYF. V usage is TRBV28 and J usage is TRBJ2-7; 10 bases map to TRBD1. The V gene end was trimmed by 5 bases and the J gene end by 3 bases; junction bases not matched to a gene: 10. The germline gives CDR1 MDHEN, CDR2 SYDVKM. The CDR3 sequence is 16 residues long.

The V and J genes are TRBV7-9 and TRBJ2-1; TRBD1 aligns across 9 bases. V gave up 4 bases and J gave up 8 bases; unmatched junction bases: 9. CDR1 SEHNR and CDR2 FQNEAQ come from the germline V gene (reference sequence). This CDR3 is 15 amino acids long. The CDR3 bases are TGTGCCAGCAGCTGGACCGGGACAGGGTATGATGAGCAGTTCTTC. It yields the protein CASSWTGTGYDEQFF.

This clone has more than one count but fewer than ten. V usage is TRBV6-1 and J usage is TRBJ1-3, with D perhaps matching TRBD1 (6 bases). V was trimmed by 3 bases and J by 1 base, leaving 16 bases between them. CDR3 length: 17 amino acids. In germline, CDR1 is MNHNS, CDR2 SASEGT. CDR3 sequence reads: CASSEGGGFLSGNTIYF. CDR3 in DNA: TGTGCCAGCAGTGAGGGGGGGGGCTTTTTGTCTGGAAACACCATATATTTT.

The chain uses TRBV19 and TRBJ2-1; D is undetermined. Germline CDR1 LNHDA, CDR2 SQIVND (reference sequence). This CDR3 has 15 amino acids. V was clipped by 3 bases and J by 4 bases, with 13 bases between them. This CDR3 is CASSMGQATYNEQFF. DNA for the CDR3: TGTGCCAGTAGTATGGGCCAAGCAACATACAATGAGCAGTTCTTC.

The genes are TRBV7-9 and TRBJ1-6; perhaps TRBD1 as D (5 bases). This CDR3 comprises 14 residues. V shed 4 bases and J shed 5 bases, with 9 bases lying between them. CDR1 SEHNR and CDR2 FQNEAQ come from the germline V gene (reference sequence). CDR3 in amino acids: CASSYPTDNSPLHF. In DNA form, the CDR3 reads TGTGCCAGCAGCTACCCGACAGATAATTCACCCCTCCACTTT.

The genes are TRBV29-1 and TRBJ1-5; TRBD1 is a possible D gene (5 bases). Trimming cost V 0 bases and J 16 bases, with 16 bases left between them. This CDR3 is built from 12 residues. Germline values: CDR1 SQVTM, CDR2 ANQGSEA. The CDR3 reads CSVEDQGAGQHF. CDR3 bases: TGCAGCGTTGAAGATCAAGGGGCAGGGCAACATTTT.

The gene calls are TRBV18 and TRBJ2-1; 10 positions agree with TRBD2. Germline lookup yields CDR1 KGHSH and CDR2 LQKENI. This CDR3 spans 17 amino acids. Losses at the gene ends were 2 bases for V and 7 bases for J; bases not matched to a gene: 11. The CDR3 DNA follows: TGTGCCAGCTCACCAGGGGCAGCGGGGGGGCCAGGTAATGAGCAGTTCTTC. Amino acids: CASSPGAAGGPGNEQFF.

This chain connects TRBV13 to TRBJ2-7; TRBD2 agrees at 9 bases. The CDR3 extends over 15 amino acids. Unmatched junction bases numbered 5, after V lost 1 base and J lost 4 bases. In germline, CDR1 is PRHDT, CDR2 FYEKMQ (reference sequence). The CDR3 protein is CASSLDEAGGYEQYF. In nucleotides, the CDR3 is TGTGCCAGCAGCTTAGATGAAGCGGGGGGATACGAGCAGTACTTC.

The chain carries TRBV28 and TRBJ2-7; TRBD1 matches 7 bases. Looked up from germline, CDR1 is MDHEN and CDR2 is SYDVKM. The CDR3 runs to 13 residues. V lost 5 bases, J lost 1 base, and 2 bases stayed unmatched. The chain's CDR3 is CASSPRGSYEQYF. Here the CDR3 DNA reads TGTGCCAGCAGTCCCAGGGGGTCCTACGAGCAGTACTTC.

The CDR3 sequence: CASSLVTGPEQYF. The CDR3 coding sequence is TGCGCCAGCAGCTTGGTAACAGGGCCCGAGCAGTACTTC. The chain recombines TRBV5-1 with TRBJ2-7; the D gene is possibly TRBD1 (6 bases). The germline gives CDR1 SGHRS, CDR2 YFSETQ. Trimming took 0 bases from V and 6 from J, leaving 10 bases between them. The CDR3 loop spans 13 amino acids.

The chain joins TRBV7-2 to TRBJ2-7, with D uncertain. Germline-derived CDR1 and CDR2 are SGHTA and FQGNSA. CDR3 length: 14 amino acids. V was cut by 1 base and J by 2 bases, with 9 bases left in between. The CDR3: CASSLGTLTYEQYF. In DNA, the CDR3 is TGTGCCAGCAGCTTAGGTACTCTTACCTACGAGCAGTACTTC.

The chain joins TRBV18 to TRBJ1-5; the match to TRBD1 covers 9 bases. The CDR3 is 15 amino acids. The germline gives CDR1 KGHSH, CDR2 LQKENI. V lost 6 bases to trimming and J lost 4 bases; unmatched junction nucleotides: 7. The CDR3 protein is CASSPGQGTNQPQHF. The CDR3 DNA follows: TGTGCCAGCTCCCCCGGACAGGGGACGAATCAGCCCCAGCATTTT.

This chain links TRBV29-1 with TRBJ2-5; perhaps TRBD1 as D (6 bases). The V gene lost 6 bases and the J gene lost 5 bases, with 22 bases spanning the gap. Looked up from germline, CDR1 is SQVTM and CDR2 is ANQGSEA. This CDR3 region has 15 residues. CDR3 protein: CSVEYTGKAAETQYF. The CDR3 DNA reads as TGCAGCGTAGAATATACAGGGAAAGCAGCGGAGACCCAGTACTTC.

The chain recombines TRBV9 with TRBJ1-1, with TRBD1 matching over 10 bases. The germline CDR1 and CDR2 sequences are SGDLS and YYNGEE. This CDR3 comprises 15 residues. V was clipped by 0 bases and J by 7 bases; unmatched bases: 6. CDR3 DNA sequence: TGTGCCAGCAGCGTAGAGGGGACAGGGGTCGTTGAAGCTTTCTTT. Encoded protein: CASSVEGTGVVEAFF.

The V gene is TRBV4-1, the J gene TRBJ2-2; D is uncertain. There are 13 residues in the CDR3. Germline assignment: CDR1 MGHRA and CDR2 YSYEKL. V lost 3 bases and J 7 bases, leaving 9 bases between the germline ends. The CDR3 DNA follows: TGCGCCAGCAGCCACTTTAGCAGCGGGGAGCTGTTTTTT. This sequence encodes CASSHFSSGELFF.

J is TRBJ1-1 and V is TRBV11-3, with no clear D. Germline CDR1 SGHNT, CDR2 YENEEA. This CDR3 contains 13 residues. With 4 bases removed from V and 0 bases from J, the gap between germline ends came to 6 bases. The CDR3 loop is CASSSVMNTEAFF. CDR3 coding DNA: TGTGCCAGCAGCTCCGTTATGAACACTGAAGCTTTCTTT.

This clone was recorded a few times. The V gene is TRBV11-1, the J gene TRBJ1-1, with TRBD1 matching over 8 bases. The CDR3 runs to 12 residues. CDR1 is SGHAT and CDR2 is FQDESV in the germline V gene (reference sequence). V lost 5 bases, J lost 5 bases, and 1 base stayed unmatched. The CDR3 spells CASSRTGTEAFF. The CDR3, as DNA: TGTGCCAGCAGCCGGACAGGGACTGAAGCTTTCTTT.

The chain employs TRBV6-5 and TRBJ1-2; D may be TRBD1 (6 bases). V was shortened by 5 bases and J by 4 bases, with 11 bases between the two germline ends. Looked up from germline, CDR1 is MNHEY and CDR2 is SVGAGI. CDR3 length: 13 amino acids. The CDR3, as DNA: TGTGCCAGCAGTAACGCACAGGGCTATGGCTACACCTTC. Its protein is CASSNAQGYGYTF.

The V call is TRBV14, the J call TRBJ1-6; D not certain. Germline CDR1 is SGHDN and CDR2 is FVKESK. The CDR3 sequence is 15 residues long. V lost 3 bases, J lost 10 bases, and 16 bases lay in between. CDR3 in DNA: TGTGCCAGCAGCCAGCATCCGGGATCGGGGTCACCCCTCCACTTT. Its translation is CASSQHPGSGSPLHF.

This chain uses TRBV6-4 with TRBJ2-3, with 10 bases identical to TRBD2. Germline loops: CDR1 MRHNA, CDR2 SNTAGT. Trimming at V came to 0 bases and at J to 6 bases, leaving 9 bases not matched to a gene. The CDR3 consists of 17 residues. The CDR3 DNA is TGTGCCAGCAGTGACTCGATAGCGGGGGGTGCCAGGGATACGCAGTATTTT. Its translation: CASSDSIAGGARDTQYF.

This clone was observed a few times. The rearrangement uses TRBV4-3 and TRBJ1-6; TRBD1 matches 8 bases. The CDR3 has 15 amino acids. CDR1 LGHNA and CDR2 YSLEER come from the germline V gene. Trimming at V came to 0 bases and at J to 10 bases, leaving 5 bases not matched to a gene. The CDR3 is CASSQDNRGGSPLHF. CDR3 coding DNA: TGCGCCAGCAGCCAAGACAACAGGGGGGGATCACCCCTCCACTTT.